This is a list of T cell receptor beta chains from one sample in a study of vaccination and CD4 T cells after COVID-19. For these TCRs, the target antigens are not known. Each CDR3 protein is one row after TCRdb ran MiXCR on the PCR reads. Found here are 18,000 or so distinct CDR3 sequences, around 28% of them singletons; the top ten hold 17%. The specimen sequenced was cultured CD4+ T cells from blood. These receptors all stem from a human donor with COVID-19. CDR3s include the opening cysteine and the closing phenylalanine or tryptophan. A D gene is named only where the DNA matches it firmly. The listing skips clone size in some rows; elsewhere it reads once, few, many or a size class.

CAWASGVRGGNEQFF TGTGCCTGGGCATCAGGGGTCAGGGGGGGTAATGAGCAGTTCTTC TRBV30 . TRBJ2-1 .
CAWSVRNRRLMNTEAFF TGTGCCTGGAGTGTACGAAACAGGAGACTGATGAACACTGAAGCTTTCTTT TRBV30 few TRBJ1-1 .
CATSDDDRAYGYTF TGTGCCACCAGTGATGATGACAGGGCCTATGGCTACACCTTC TRBV24-1 . TRBJ1-2 TRBD1
CASSPPTGRGNTIYF TGTGCCAGCTCACCACCGACAGGGAGAGGAAACACCATATATTTT TRBV18 . TRBJ1-3 TRBD1
CASSYSGRGPPQNYNEQFF TGTGCCAGCAGTTACTCTGGCAGGGGGCCACCACAAAACTACAATGAGCAGTTCTTC TRBV6-5 . TRBJ2-1 TRBD1
CASSLQGTDTRNF TGTGCCAGCAGTTTACAAGGCACAGATACGCGTAATTTT TRBV12-3/TRBV12-4 . TRBJ2-3 .
CAWRLNQGKDSPLHF TGTGCCTGGAGACTTAACCAGGGTAAAGATTCACCCCTCCACTTT TRBV30 few TRBJ1-6 .
CASSPRQGIETQYF TGTGCCAGCAGTCCGCGACAGGGTATCGAGACCCAGTACTTC TRBV12-3/TRBV12-4 . TRBJ2-5 TRBD1
CSAVATVPLFF TGCAGTGCCGTCGCGACCGTCCCACTGTTTTTT TRBV20-1 few TRBJ1-4 .
CASSMSGLATEAFF TGTGCCAGTAGTATGTCAGGGTTGGCCACTGAAGCTTTCTTT TRBV19 . TRBJ1-1 .
CASSLRGGTEAFF TGCGCCAGCAGCTTGAGGGGAGGAACTGAAGCTTTCTTT TRBV5-1 . TRBJ1-1 .
CATSRSGGAGANVLTF TGTGCCACCAGCCGATCTGGGGGCGCTGGGGCCAACGTCCTGACTTTC TRBV24-1 few TRBJ2-6 .
CATSVQGLDPHEQYF TGTGCCACCAGTGTCCAAGGACTAGATCCCCACGAGCAGTACTTC TRBV24-1 . TRBJ2-7 TRBD2
CSASGTLNQPQHF TGCAGTGCTTCCGGGACACTCAATCAGCCCCAGCATTTT TRBV20-1 . TRBJ1-5 .
CASGLDPARGNTEAFF TGTGCTAGTGGTTTGGATCCAGCCCGGGGGAACACTGAAGCTTTCTTT TRBV12-5 . TRBJ1-1 .
CASSATSGGTRAQYF TGTGCCAGCAGTGCGACTAGCGGGGGGACTAGGGCCCAGTACTTC TRBV6-1 . TRBJ2-5 TRBD2
CSANTVNPPYEQYF TGCAGTGCTAACACAGTCAACCCGCCCTACGAGCAGTACTTC TRBV20-1 . TRBJ2-7 .
CASSWTSGGSNTQYF TGCGCCAGCAGTTGGACTAGCGGGGGTTCCAATACGCAGTATTTT TRBV5-1 . TRBJ2-3 TRBD2
CASSSGQGRKQETQYF TGTGCCAGCAGTAGTGGACAGGGTAGAAAGCAAGAGACCCAGTACTTC TRBV6-1 medium-sized TRBJ2-5 TRBD1
CASTERELLPYGYTF TGTGCCAGCACCGAACGGGAGTTACTCCCCTATGGCTACACCTTC TRBV6-1 few TRBJ1-2 .
CASRPGQGFYGYTF TGTGCCAGTAGACCGGGACAGGGGTTCTATGGCTACACCTTC TRBV19 . TRBJ1-2 TRBD1
CASSPSGGGTNYGYTF TGTGCCAGCAGTCCCTCGGGCGGGGGCACTAACTATGGCTACACCTTC TRBV6-1 few TRBJ1-2 .
CASSTSKGARYEKLFF TGTGCCAGTAGTACTTCCAAGGGGGCCCGCTATGAAAAACTGTTTTTT TRBV19 few TRBJ1-4 TRBD1
CASSPSAGSNQPQHF TGTGCCAGCAGTCCGTCCGCAGGGAGCAATCAGCCCCAGCATTTT TRBV27 few TRBJ1-5 .
CASSVGQGNYGYTF TGTGCCAGCAGTGTTGGACAGGGCAACTATGGCTACACCTTC TRBV6-1 . TRBJ1-2 TRBD1
CASSYGIAKNIQYF TGTGCCAGCAGTTACGGGATAGCCAAAAACATTCAGTACTTC TRBV27 . TRBJ2-4 .
CATSNPQGRNIQYF TGTGCCACCAGTAACCCCCAGGGGCGAAACATTCAGTACTTC TRBV15 few TRBJ2-4 .
CASSLARLAGGREYF TGTGCCAGCAGCTTAGCGCGGCTAGCGGGGGGACGGGAGTACTTC TRBV7-6 . TRBJ2-5 TRBD2
CASSRNGGTGELFF TGTGCCAGCAGCAGAAATGGGGGTACCGGGGAGCTGTTTTTT TRBV7-9 few TRBJ2-2 .
CASSSEIGFAGYTF TGTGCCAGCAGTTCTGAGATTGGGTTTGCGGGCTACACCTTC TRBV6-5 . TRBJ1-2 .
CAWSVGQGQGQPQHF TGTGCCTGGAGTGTAGGCCAGGGTCAAGGGCAGCCCCAGCATTTT TRBV30 few TRBJ1-5 .
CASSSRASNYGYTF TGTGCCAGCAGCTCCCGGGCGTCTAACTATGGCTACACCTTC TRBV5-6 few TRBJ1-2 .
CASRTGDYEQYF TGTGCCAGCAGAACAGGGGACTACGAGCAGTACTTC TRBV6-1 few TRBJ2-7 TRBD1
CSVDAPGQGADEQYF TGCAGCGTTGACGCACCGGGACAGGGGGCGGACGAGCAGTACTTC TRBV29-1 . TRBJ2-7 TRBD1
CASTKGLAGNYEQYF TGTGCCAGCACCAAGGGACTAGCGGGGAACTACGAGCAGTACTTC TRBV2 . TRBJ2-7 TRBD2
CASSLVGTSGGAQFF TGTGCCAGCAGCTTAGTAGGGACTAGCGGGGGGGCGCAGTTCTTC TRBV11-3 . TRBJ2-1 TRBD2
CASGYSSAGGDSLEQYF TGTGCCAGCGGTTACTCGTCGGCCGGGGGGGATTCGTTGGAGCAGTACTTC TRBV6-5 . TRBJ2-7 TRBD2
CASSLRQVYGYTF TGTGCCAGCAGCTTACGTCAGGTCTATGGCTACACCTTC TRBV7-8 . TRBJ1-2 .
CAWSLVPSYGYTF TGTGCCTGGAGTCTTGTACCTTCCTATGGCTACACCTTC TRBV30 few TRBJ1-2 .